This T cell receptor beta chain was obtained from a study of T cells in Graves' hyperthyroidism and ophthalmopathy (dated by TCRdb to about 2019). In the study overall: Peripheral blood samples were taken at initial diagnosis, before any treatment was given. The paper reports TCR Vbeta CDR3 sequencing of fewer than 150 peripheral blood samples: approximately 43 ophthalmopathy, approximately 74 hyperthyroidism and around 17 progressor patients. To identify distinguishing TCR V-J signatures, a discovery cohort of around 100 patients was used, comprising 40 to 45 with Graves' ophthalmopathy and 57 with stable Graves' hyperthyroidism. For training and testing, the 100 or so patients in the discovery cohort were randomly divided in a 7:3 ratio. Once sampling was done, hyperthyroidism patients were given methimazole at a starting dose of 30 mg daily, whereas ophthalmopathy patients were given high-dose intravenous methylprednisolone. Whether ophthalmopathy could be predicted prospectively was tested in an independent validation cohort made up of 18 to 20 hyperthyroidism patients plus 17 patients who later progressed to ophthalmopathy. The study also compared thyroid tissue and blood T-cell repertoires from 6 or 7 Graves' hyperthyroidism patients. What the study reported, not specific to this receptor: In cross-validation, a model built on a 13 V-J signature told ophthalmopathy apart from stable hyperthyroidism with 85% to 90% sensitivity and 81% to 82% specificity, and in testing the same model reached 80%/75%. Sample size was not statistically predetermined, and investigators were not blinded to group allocation. During validation, the model predicted progression to ophthalmopathy a median of around 7 months ahead of onset, with around 71% sensitivity and more than 72% specificity. Most expanded thyroid clonotypes (frequency above 0.001) were also found in blood, which suggests that blood repertoires may mirror thyroid immune responses.

V has 1 base trimmed and J has 3 bases trimmed; junction bases matching no gene number 8. The germline V gene (reference sequence) provides CDR1 MNHNY and CDR2 SVGAGI. The CDR3 runs 16 amino acids, cysteine and phenylalanine included. CDR3 DNA is the only sequence kept; it has 48 bases, read in frame from the first base. This clonotype has ten or more counts. The clone's antigen remains unknown. Base qualities are missing; no much larger clone stands one base away. The TCR beta CDR3 regions were amplified from the RNA transcripts. The first round of RT-PCR for the TCR CDR3 was performed with the HTBI primer set and the Qiagen OneStep RT-PCR kit. A second multiplex PCR round built the libraries, followed by size selection and purification. Libraries were sequenced paired-end with 100 bp reads on an Illumina HiSeq2000. In the source study's methods: SOAPnuke was used to process the raw data, throwing out any read that contained adapters or uncalled bases, had a mean Phred below 15, or lacked an exact constant-primer or identifier match. COPE v1.2.5 was used to merge the high-quality paired reads, and each unique nucleotide sequence was defined as a clonotype. Clonotypes were aligned to IMGT TRBV, TRBD and TRBJ reference segments using MiTCR v1.1. The analysis included only V-J combinations with a frequency above 0.0001, which together covered 99% to 99.2% of the repertoires. The TCS score was defined as F50 (clonal expansion) divided by E x V (chaos), with BLOSUM62-based TCRdist calculated between CDR3 peptides within each V-J. Welch's t-statistics and random forest reduced 450 to 600 V-J features to 13, which were used in a naive Bayes classifier (R e1071). TCRdb passed the public sequencing reads through fastp at Q25 and MiXCR, retaining productive beta sequences. Duplicate CDR3 protein sequences are folded into a single record with the most common DNA and genes. These V and J calls rely on TCRdb rather than the paper's analysis. The sample yields approximately 710,000 distinct CDR3 sequences; 15% to 20% were counted once. Of the sample, around 15% is held by the ten largest clones.

Stable Graves' hyperthyroidism was defined as no progression to ophthalmopathy during 18 months of follow-up. Hyperthyroidism patients were aged 18 to 65 years and newly diagnosed, with disease duration of less than 2 months. Exclusion was applied to patients with uncontrolled infections, other autoimmune diseases, pregnancy or lactation. Diagnoses were based on clinical symptoms, serum thyroxine and TRAb, thyroid ultrasound and orbital computed tomography. Ficoll-Paque density gradient centrifugation was used to isolate PBMCs from around 10 ml of fresh peripheral blood. Trizol reagent was used to extract total RNA, and RNA quality was then checked on an Agilent 2100 Bioanalyzer.

The sequenced sample was blood. The sequence joins TRBV6-6 to TRBJ1-2; 7 bases in between match TRBD1. The receptor's source is a man between 50 and 59 years old with Graves' hyperthyroidism. The CDR3 protein sequence reads: CASSYLGPGGDYGYTF. The sequence in DNA is TGTGCCAGCAGTTACTTGGGGCCAGGGGGAGACTATGGCTACACCTTC.